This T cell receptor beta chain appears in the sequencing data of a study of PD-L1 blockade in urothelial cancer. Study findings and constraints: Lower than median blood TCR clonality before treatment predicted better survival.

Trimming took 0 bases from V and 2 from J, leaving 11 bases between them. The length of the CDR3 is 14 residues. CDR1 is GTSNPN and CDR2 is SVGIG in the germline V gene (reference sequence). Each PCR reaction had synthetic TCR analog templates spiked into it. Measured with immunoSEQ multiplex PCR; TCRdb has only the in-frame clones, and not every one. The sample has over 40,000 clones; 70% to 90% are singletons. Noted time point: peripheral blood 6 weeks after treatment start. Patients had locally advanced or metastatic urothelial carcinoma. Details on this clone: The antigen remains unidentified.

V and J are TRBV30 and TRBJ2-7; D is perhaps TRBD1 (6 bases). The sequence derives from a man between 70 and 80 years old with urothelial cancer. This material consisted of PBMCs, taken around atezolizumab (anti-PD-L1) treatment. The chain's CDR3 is CAWSVERDTYEQYF. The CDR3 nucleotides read TGTGCCTGGAGTGTAGAAAGGGACACCTACGAGCAGTACTTC.